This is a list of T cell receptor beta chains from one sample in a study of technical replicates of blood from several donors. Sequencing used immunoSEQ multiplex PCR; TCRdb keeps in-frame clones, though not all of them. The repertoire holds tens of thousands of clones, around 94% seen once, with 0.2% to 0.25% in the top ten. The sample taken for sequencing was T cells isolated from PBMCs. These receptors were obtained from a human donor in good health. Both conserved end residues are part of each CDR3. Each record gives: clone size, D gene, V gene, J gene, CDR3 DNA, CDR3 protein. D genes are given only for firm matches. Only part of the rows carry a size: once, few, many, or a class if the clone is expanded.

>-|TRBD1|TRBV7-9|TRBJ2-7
TGTGCCAGCAGCCCCTTGACAGGTCAGGGGGTCTCCTACGAGCAGTACTTC
CASSPLTGQGVSYEQYF
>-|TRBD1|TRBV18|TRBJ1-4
TGTGCCAGCTCACGACAGGGGGCAGGTGCTAATGAAAAACTGTTTTTT
CASSRQGAGANEKLFF
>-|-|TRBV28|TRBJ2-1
TGTGCCAGCAGTCCCAATAAATGGACAGTCTACAATGAGCAGTTCTTC
CASSPNKWTVYNEQFF
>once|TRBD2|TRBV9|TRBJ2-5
TGTGCCAGCAGCGACTCCGGGACTAGCGGGGGGGCCGGAGGGAAGACCCAGTACTTC
CASSDSGTSGGAGGKTQYF
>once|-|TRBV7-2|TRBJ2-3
TGTGCCAGCAGCCTCGTCACGACTAACACAGATACGCAGTATTTT
CASSLVTTNTDTQYF
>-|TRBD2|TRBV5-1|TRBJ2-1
TGCGCCAGCAGCTTGGATCTAGCGGGAGCATTCAATGAGCAGTTCTTC
CASSLDLAGAFNEQFF
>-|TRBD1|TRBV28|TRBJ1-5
TGTGCCAGCAGCCGAGGACAGGGTAGATTGCCGCCCCAGCATTTT
CASSRGQGRLPPQHF
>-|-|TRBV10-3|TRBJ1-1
TGTGCCATCAGTCGACAAAAAGGGGACACTGAAGCTTTCTTT
CAISRQKGDTEAFF
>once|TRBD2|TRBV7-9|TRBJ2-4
TGTGCCAGCAGCCGGACTAGCGGGGGCAAAAACATTCAGTACTTC
CASSRTSGGKNIQYF
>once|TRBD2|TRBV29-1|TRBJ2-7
TGCAGCGTTGTGGGAGAGGGAGCGGGGGGCCTCGAGCAGTACTTC
CSVVGEGAGGLEQYF
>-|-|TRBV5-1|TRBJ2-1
TGCGCCAGCAGCGCGGCCCCCTACAATGAGCAGTTCTTC
CASSAAPYNEQFF
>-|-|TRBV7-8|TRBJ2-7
TGTGCCAGCAGTAACAGCCTCGGGGAGACCTACGAGCAGTACTTC
CASSNSLGETYEQYF
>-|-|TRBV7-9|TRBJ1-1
TGTGCCAGCAGCTTAGGTGTCGAGAAGAACACTGAAGCTTTCTTT
CASSLGVEKNTEAFF
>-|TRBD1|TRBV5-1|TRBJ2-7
TGCGCCAGCAGCTTGGACGGGACAGGGTACTCCTACGAGCAGTACTTC
CASSLDGTGYSYEQYF
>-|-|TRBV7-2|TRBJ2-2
TGTGCCAGCAGCGGAGTAGGGGAGCTGTTTTTT
CASSGVGELFF
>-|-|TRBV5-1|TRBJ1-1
TGCGCCAGCAGCTTGGATCCTCAAGCGTACCCTGGCGCTTTCTTT
CASSLDPQAYPGAFF
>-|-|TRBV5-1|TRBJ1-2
TGCGCCAGCAGCTTGGGCCTGGGGGAGGCCCTTGGGGGCTACACCTTC
CASSLGLGEALGGYTF
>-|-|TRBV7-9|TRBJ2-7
TGTGCCAGCAGCGTTAACTCCTACGAGCAGTACTTC
CASSVNSYEQYF
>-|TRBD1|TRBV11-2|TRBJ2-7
TGTGCCAGCAGCTTAGATTCTTGGCAGGGGGACCGGTACGAGCAGTACTTC
CASSLDSWQGDRYEQYF
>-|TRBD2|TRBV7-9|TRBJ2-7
TGTGCCAGCAGCCCCGGACTAGCGGGGGGCCTTAGAAACGAGCAGTACTTC
CASSPGLAGGLRNEQYF
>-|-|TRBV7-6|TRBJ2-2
TGTGCCAGCACCTTTTCCGGGGGAACCGGGGAGCTGTTTTTT
CASTFSGGTGELFF
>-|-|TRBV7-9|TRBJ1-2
TGTGCCAGCAGCTTACAGGGCACCTATGGCTACACCTTC
CASSLQGTYGYTF